Described below is a single T cell receptor (beta chain) sequence and its context. Its cognate antigen is unknown. This specimen comes from a study of CD8 T cells in ankylosing spondylitis. The V end lost 0 bases, the J end lost 6 bases, and 18 bases lay between the germline ends. The germline CDR1 and CDR2 sequences are ENHRY and SYGVKD. This CDR3 spans 16 amino acids. Generation of TCR beta libraries employed quantitative 5'-RACE incorporating molecular barcodes. Via MiXCR, TCRdb re-called the 5' RACE reads, giving one row per CDR3 protein. The table includes 150,000 or so distinct CDR3 sequences, around a third detected once. Notes on the study in general: It was reported that disease-linked clones were significantly enriched in matched ankylosing spondylitis synovial fluid.

The specimen sequenced was synovial fluid, either unsorted or a sorted T cell fraction (not recorded which). The clonotype comes from a male donor with ankylosing spondylitis. The chain is built from TRBV10-3 and TRBJ2-7; weak D call: TRBD2 (6 bases). The CDR3 region is CAISESNGGPIFEQYF. The CDR3, as DNA: TGTGCCATCAGTGAGTCGAACGGGGGTCCCATTTTCGAGCAGTACTTC.